This TCR beta chain was captured in a study of blood T cell repertoires in COVID-19. Study-wide context: COVID-19 samples collected from the United States, Italy and Spain covered acute and convalescent phases.

Donors in Cohort 3 who had recovered were those with two negative PCRs, healthcare professional clearance, or resolution of their symptoms. CDR1 and CDR2 (germline): SEHNR, FQNEAQ (reference sequence). V was clipped by 9 bases and J by 3 bases; unmatched bases: 7. The CDR3 runs to 15 residues. In the authors' workflow: Estimates of nucleated cell counts were drawn from the amplification of reference gene primers. TCRdb keeps only in-frame clones here, not all; method: immunoSEQ multiplex PCR. V, J and clone size are taken as reported in that table, and D and trimming were inferred from the DNA itself. The sample carries around 180,000 clones, more than 75% recorded once.

Material: PBMCs or T cells enriched from blood (not recorded which). The sequence came from a woman under 40 who had recovered from COVID-19. V is TRBV7-9 and J is TRBJ2-2, with TRBD2 matching over 10 bases. CDR3 in amino acids: CASSSGRVDTGELFF. CDR3 DNA: TGTGCCAGTTCAAGCGGGAGGGTGGACACCGGGGAGCTGTTTTTT. Together with reference TRBV7-9 and TRBJ2-2, the CDR3 gives the full variable domain: DTGVSQNPRHKITKRGQNVTFRCDPISEHNRLYWYRQTLGQGPEFLTYFQNEAQLEKSRLLSDRFSAERPKGSFSTLEIQRTEQGDSAMYLCASSSGRVDTGELFFGEGSRLTVL.